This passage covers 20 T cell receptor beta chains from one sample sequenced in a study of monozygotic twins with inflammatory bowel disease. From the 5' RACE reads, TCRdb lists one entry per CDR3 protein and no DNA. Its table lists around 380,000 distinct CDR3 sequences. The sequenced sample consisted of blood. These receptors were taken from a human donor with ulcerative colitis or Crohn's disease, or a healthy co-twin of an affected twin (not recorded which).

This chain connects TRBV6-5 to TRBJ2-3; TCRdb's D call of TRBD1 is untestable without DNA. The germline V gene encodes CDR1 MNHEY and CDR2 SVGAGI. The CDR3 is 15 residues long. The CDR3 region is CASSYSGTERNTQYF.

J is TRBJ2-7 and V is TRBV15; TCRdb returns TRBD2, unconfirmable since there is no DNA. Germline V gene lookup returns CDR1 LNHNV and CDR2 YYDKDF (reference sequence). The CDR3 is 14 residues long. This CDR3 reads CATSRGGGSYEQYF.

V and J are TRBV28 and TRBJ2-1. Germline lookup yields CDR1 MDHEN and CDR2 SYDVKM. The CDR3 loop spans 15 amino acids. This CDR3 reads CASSHTGSSYNEQFF.

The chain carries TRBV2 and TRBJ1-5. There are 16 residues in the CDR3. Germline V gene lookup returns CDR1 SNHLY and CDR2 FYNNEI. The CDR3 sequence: CASSKDGRRSNQPQHF.

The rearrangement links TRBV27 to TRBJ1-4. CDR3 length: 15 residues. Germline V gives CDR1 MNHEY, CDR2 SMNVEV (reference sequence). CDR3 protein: CASRKVAGANEKLFF.

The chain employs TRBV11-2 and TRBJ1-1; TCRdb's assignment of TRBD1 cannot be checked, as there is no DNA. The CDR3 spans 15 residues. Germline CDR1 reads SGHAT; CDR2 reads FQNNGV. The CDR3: CASSPRGASNTEAFF.

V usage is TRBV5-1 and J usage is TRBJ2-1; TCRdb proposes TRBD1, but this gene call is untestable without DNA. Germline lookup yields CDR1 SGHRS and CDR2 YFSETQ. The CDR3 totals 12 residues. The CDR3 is CASWNVPGEQFF.

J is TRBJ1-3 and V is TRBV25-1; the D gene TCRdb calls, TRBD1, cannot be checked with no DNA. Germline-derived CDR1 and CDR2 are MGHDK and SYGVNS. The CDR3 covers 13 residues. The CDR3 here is CATRTGAGNTIYF.

The CDR3 is CASSQYRSGSTDTQYF. The V gene is TRBV14, the J gene TRBJ2-3; lacking DNA, the TRBD2 call made by TCRdb goes unchecked. The CDR3 contains 16 residues. In germline, CDR1 is SGHDN, CDR2 FVKESK.

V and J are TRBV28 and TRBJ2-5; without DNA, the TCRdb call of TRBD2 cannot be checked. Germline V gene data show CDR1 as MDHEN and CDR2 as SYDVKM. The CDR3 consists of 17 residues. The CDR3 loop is CASSFPVAGGPRETQYF.

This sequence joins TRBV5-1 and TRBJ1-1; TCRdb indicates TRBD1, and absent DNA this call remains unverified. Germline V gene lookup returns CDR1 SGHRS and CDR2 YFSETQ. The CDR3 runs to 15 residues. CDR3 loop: CASTLALAGMTEAFF.

The CDR3 region is CASSPLGATGELFF. This chain uses TRBV14 with TRBJ2-2; TCRdb's D gene call, TRBD2, goes unchecked for lack of DNA. Germline CDR1 and CDR2: SGHDN and FVKESK. The CDR3 runs to 14 residues. Together with reference TRBV14 and TRBJ2-2, the CDR3 gives the full variable domain: EAGVTQFPSHSVIEKGQTVTLRCDPISGHDNLYWYRRVMGKEIKFLLHFVKESKQDESGMPNNRFLAERTGGTYSTLKVQPAELEDSGVYFCASSPLGATGELFFGEGSRLTVL.

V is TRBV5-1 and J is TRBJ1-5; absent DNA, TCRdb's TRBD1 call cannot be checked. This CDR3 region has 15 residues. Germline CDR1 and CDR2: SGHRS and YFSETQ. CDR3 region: CASSLEGTANQPQHF. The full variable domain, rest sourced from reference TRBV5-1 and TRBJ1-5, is KAGVTQTPRYLIKTRGQQVTLSCSPISGHRSVSWYQQTPGQGLQFLFEYFSETQRNKGNFPGRFSGRQFSNSRSEMNVSTLELGDSALYLCASSLEGTANQPQHFGDGTRLSIL.

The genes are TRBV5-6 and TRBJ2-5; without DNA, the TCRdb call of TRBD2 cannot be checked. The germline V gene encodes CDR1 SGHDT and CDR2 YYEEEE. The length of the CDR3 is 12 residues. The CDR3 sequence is CASSRLEETQYF. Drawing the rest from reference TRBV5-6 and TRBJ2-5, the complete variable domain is DAGVTQSPTHLIKTRGQQVTLRCSPKSGHDTVSWYQQALGQGPQFIFQYYEEEERQRGNFPDRFSGHQFPNYSSELNVNALLLGDSALYLCASSRLEETQYFGPGTRLLVL.

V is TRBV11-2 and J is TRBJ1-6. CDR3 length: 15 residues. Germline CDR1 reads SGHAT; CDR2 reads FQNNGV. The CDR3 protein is CASSLSWAYNSPLHF.

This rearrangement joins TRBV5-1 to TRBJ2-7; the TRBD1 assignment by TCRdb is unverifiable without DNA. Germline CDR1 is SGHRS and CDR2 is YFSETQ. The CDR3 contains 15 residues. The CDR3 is CASRAGWTGFYEQYF.

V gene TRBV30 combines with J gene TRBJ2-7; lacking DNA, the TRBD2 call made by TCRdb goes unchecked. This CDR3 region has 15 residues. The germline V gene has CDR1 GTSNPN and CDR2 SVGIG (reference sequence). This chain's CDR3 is CAWSVELAGGSEQYF.

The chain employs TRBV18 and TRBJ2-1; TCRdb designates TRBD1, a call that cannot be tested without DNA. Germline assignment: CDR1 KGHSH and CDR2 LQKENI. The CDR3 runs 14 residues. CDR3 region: CASSPPTGLLEQFF. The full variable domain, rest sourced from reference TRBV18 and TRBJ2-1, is NAGVMQNPRHLVRRRGQEARLRCSPMKGHSHVYWYRQLPEEGLKFMVYLQKENIIDESGMPKERFSAEFPKEGPSILRIQQVVRGDSAAYFCASSPPTGLLEQFFGPGTRLTVL.

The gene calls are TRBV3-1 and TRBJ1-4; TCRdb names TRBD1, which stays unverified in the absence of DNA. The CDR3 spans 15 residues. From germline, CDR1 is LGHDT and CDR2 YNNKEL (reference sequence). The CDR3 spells CASSQGWGQGVELFF.

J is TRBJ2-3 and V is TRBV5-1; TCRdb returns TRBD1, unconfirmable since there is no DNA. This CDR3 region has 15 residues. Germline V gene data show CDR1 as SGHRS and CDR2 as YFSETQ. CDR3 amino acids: CASSPQGITTDTQYF.